Shown below are 2 T cell receptor beta chains from a single sample sequenced in a study of OX40 agonist ivuxolimab in advanced cancers. The library was obtained by the immunoSEQ multiplex PCR assay. In TCRdb, the immuneACCESS table is reduced to in-frame sequences with V and J assigned. These tables do not hold every clone; where another copy was compared, an unresolved V gene accounts for under half, and the others remain unexplained. The table for this sample lists fewer than 200,000 clones; under 95% of them were counted only once. Together, the top ten hold under 0.4% of the sample. The specimen comprised CD4+ or CD8+ T cells sorted from blood, sampled in a trial of the OX40 agonist ivuxolimab. The receptors shown here come from an adult with an advanced solid tumor such as melanoma, head and neck, liver or kidney cancer.

This rearrangement joins TRBV11-2 to TRBJ2-3; 15 positions match TRBD2. V was clipped by 6 bases and J by 6 bases; unmatched bases: 10. CDR1 and CDR2 from the germline V gene are SGHAT and FQNNGV. The CDR3 runs 17 residues. CDR3 nucleotide sequence: TGTGCCAGCAGTCCGTACCCCGGGACTAGCGGGAGGGATACGCAGTATTTT. Protein product: CASSPYPGTSGRDTQYF.

The V gene is TRBV11-2, the J gene TRBJ2-6, with 7 positions matching TRBD2. Germline V gives CDR1 SGHAT, CDR2 FQNNGV. This CDR3 region has 18 residues. V shed 3 bases and J 0 bases; nucleotides not matched to a gene: 8. CDR3 sequence: CASSFVAGKASGANVLTF. The CDR3 nucleotides read TGTGCCAGCAGCTTTGTAGCGGGCAAAGCCTCTGGGGCCAACGTCCTGACTTTC.